These 27 T cell receptor beta chains came from one sample sequenced in a study of T cells in Graves' hyperthyroidism and ophthalmopathy. From RNA transcripts, TCR beta CDR3 regions were amplified. First-round RT-PCR with HTBI primers amplified the TCR CDR3 region. A single record per CDR3 protein comes from TCRdb applying MiXCR to the multiplex PCR reads. The profile shows under 350,000 distinct CDR3 sequences, 21% of them singletons. Sequenced sample: blood. These receptors were obtained from a woman in her forties or fifties with Graves' hyperthyroidism.

This clonotype came up a few times. The V gene is TRBV20-1, the J gene TRBJ2-2; no firm D call. The CDR3 is 12 residues long. V was clipped by 5 bases and J by 5 bases, with 9 bases between them. Germline-derived CDR1 and CDR2 are DFQATT and SNEGSKA (reference sequence). The CDR3 sequence: CSARRPTGELFF. The CDR3, as DNA: TGCAGTGCTCGCCGACCGACCGGGGAGCTGTTTTTT.

The CDR3 DNA sequence: TGTGCCACTAAGACCCTTAGCGGGACCGGGGAGCTGTTTTTT. Amino acids: CATKTLSGTGELFF. The chain couples TRBV6-1 to TRBJ2-2; 7 bases match TRBD2. The CDR3 runs to 14 residues. CDR1 is MNHNS, CDR2 SASEGT, per germline. Unmatched junction bases numbered 10, after V lost 10 bases and J lost 5 bases.

This sequence joins TRBV5-1 and TRBJ2-2; TRBD1 agrees at 7 bases. V shed 0 bases and J 4 bases; nucleotides not matched to a gene: 6. Looked up from germline, CDR1 is SGHRS and CDR2 is YFSETQ. The CDR3 totals 16 residues. The CDR3 protein is CASSLEGASRTGELFF. The CDR3 DNA reads as TGCGCCAGCAGCTTGGAGGGGGCGAGTCGCACCGGGGAGCTGTTTTTT.

This chain links TRBV2 with TRBJ2-2; the match to TRBD1 covers 10 bases. CDR3 length: 18 amino acids. Per the germline V gene, CDR1 is SNHLY and CDR2 is FYNNEI. V dropped 5 bases and J dropped 5; count of bases not matched to a gene: 14. In DNA form, the CDR3 reads TGTGCCAGCAGTCTACTTAAGGGGACAGGGGATTGGACCGGGGAGCTGTTTTTT. Its protein product is CASSLLKGTGDWTGELFF.

About this clonotype: This sequence may be a read error, since a much larger clone differs from it by one base. The genes are TRBV5-1 and TRBJ2-2, with 9 bases matching TRBD1. Germline lookup yields CDR1 SGHRS and CDR2 YFSETQ. CDR3 size: 18 residues. V gave up 4 bases and J gave up 5 bases; unmatched junction bases: 15. The CDR3 coding sequence is TGCGCCAGCAGCGTGTACCGGACAGGGGAAGGTGGAACCGGGGAGCTGTTTTTT. This translates into CASSVYRTGEGGTGELFF. Together with reference TRBV5-1 and TRBJ2-2, the CDR3 gives the full variable domain: KAGVTQTPRYLIKTRGQQVTLSCSPISGHRSVSWYQQTPGQGLQFLFEYFSETQRNKGNFPGRFSGRQFSNSRSEMNVSTLELGDSALYLCASSVYRTGEGGTGELFFGEGSRLTVL.

This clonotype occurred many times. This chain joins TRBV5-6 and TRBJ1-1; D not resolved. The V and J ends lost 4 bases and 0 bases respectively, with 10 bases between them. The CDR3 totals 14 residues. Per the germline V gene, CDR1 is SGHDT and CDR2 is YYEEEE. Here the CDR3 reads CASSPLGVNTEAFF. In DNA, the CDR3 is TGTGCCAGCAGCCCCTTGGGAGTGAACACTGAAGCTTTCTTT.

A word on this clonotype: Possible read error: a much larger clone is one base away. The V gene is TRBV19, the J gene TRBJ2-1, with TRBD2 as a possible D gene (5 bases). The CDR3 is 18 residues long. V shed 7 bases and J shed 0 bases, with 22 bases lying between them. The germline gives CDR1 LNHDA, CDR2 SQIVND (reference sequence). The CDR3 loop is CASNWDSESFSSYNEQFF. The DNA for the CDR3 is TGTGCCAGTAATTGGGATAGCGAGAGTTTCAGCTCCTACAATGAGCAGTTCTTC.

This chain joins TRBV6-6 and TRBJ2-7, with unresolved D. Per germline, CDR1 MNHNY and CDR2 SVGAGI (reference sequence). The V and J ends lost 2 bases and 5 bases respectively, with 10 bases between them. This CDR3 spans 13 amino acids. CDR3 residues: CASSYSVGDEQYF. In DNA, the CDR3 is TGTGCCAGCAGTTACAGTGTAGGAGACGAGCAGTACTTC.

Many counts were recorded for this clonotype. This sequence joins TRBV5-6 and TRBJ2-3, with 12 bases aligning to TRBD2. The trim removed 4 bases at V and 5 bases at J, leaving 5 bases unmatched. Germline V gene lookup returns CDR1 SGHDT and CDR2 YYEEEE. The CDR3 extends over 15 amino acids. Here the CDR3 reads CASSKTSGSLDTQYF. The CDR3 DNA reads as TGTGCCAGCAGCAAGACTAGCGGGAGTTTAGATACGCAGTATTTT.

This rearrangement joins TRBV2 to TRBJ2-2; perhaps TRBD2 as D (5 bases). Germline CDR1 reads SNHLY; CDR2 reads FYNNEI. This CDR3 is built from 15 residues. With 8 bases removed from V and 4 bases from J, the gap between germline ends came to 17 bases. The CDR3 DNA reads as TGTGCCAGCCAACTCAGCGCGGGTGGCACCGGGGAGCTGTTTTTT. Its protein is CASQLSAGGTGELFF.

This clonotype appeared many times. V gene TRBV6-1 combines with J gene TRBJ1-5; D might be TRBD1 (5 bases). The CDR3 is made up of 14 amino acids. Germline values: CDR1 MNHNS, CDR2 SASEGT. V lost 8 bases and J lost 0, with 11 bases in between. The CDR3 protein is CASLRGDSNQPQHF. CDR3 in DNA: TGTGCCAGCTTGAGGGGCGATAGCAATCAGCCCCAGCATTTT.

To note about this clonotype: A much bigger clone sits one base away, suggesting this may be a read error. The V and J genes are TRBV20-1 and TRBJ2-1; TRBD1 agrees at 8 bases. The ends lost 0 bases at V and 10 bases at J; junction bases unmatched: 23. Per germline, CDR1 DFQATT and CDR2 SNEGSKA (reference sequence). The CDR3 length is 19 residues. The DNA for the CDR3 is TGCAGTGCTAGAGATTCCGCCCTTAGACAGGGGATAATGCCATACGAGCAGTTCTTC. This sequence encodes CSARDSALRQGIMPYEQFF.

This clonotype was counted a few times. The V and J genes are TRBV18 and TRBJ2-1; 14 nucleotides agree with TRBD2. V lost 3 bases, J lost 2 bases, and 3 bases stayed unmatched. The CDR3 runs to 17 residues. The V gene's germline CDR1 is KGHSH and CDR2 LQKENI. CDR3 sequence: CASSPTSGRGTYNEQFF. In nucleotides, the CDR3 is TGTGCCAGCTCACCGACTAGCGGGAGGGGGACCTACAATGAGCAGTTCTTC. The entire variable domain, with the rest obtained from reference TRBV18 and TRBJ2-1, is as follows: NAGVMQNPRHLVRRRGQEARLRCSPMKGHSHVYWYRQLPEEGLKFMVYLQKENIIDESGMPKERFSAEFPKEGPSILRIQQVVRGDSAAYFCASSPTSGRGTYNEQFFGPGTRLTVL.

This clonotype was recorded at least ten times. The V call is TRBV29-1, the J call TRBJ2-3; D possibly matches TRBD1 or TRBD2 (5 bases each). This CDR3 has 15 amino acids. From germline, CDR1 is SQVTM and CDR2 ANQGSEA. V was cut by 2 bases and J by 5 bases, with 17 bases left in between. CDR3: CSVERDAQKVDTQYF. Here the CDR3 DNA reads TGCAGCGTTGAAAGGGACGCACAGAAAGTAGATACGCAGTATTTT.

This clonotype showed up many times. The genes are TRBV11-2 and TRBJ2-1; a weak D match, TRBD2 (6 bases). The germline V gene has CDR1 SGHAT and CDR2 FQNNGV. CDR3 length: 14 residues. The V gene lost 5 bases and the J gene lost 9 bases, with 17 bases spanning the gap. CDR3 region: CASSLGGRRGEQFF. In DNA form, the CDR3 reads TGTGCCAGCAGCCTCGGTGGCAGGAGGGGTGAGCAGTTCTTC. Together with reference TRBV11-2 and TRBJ2-1, the CDR3 gives the full variable domain: EAGVAQSPRYKIIEKRQSVAFWCNPISGHATLYWYQQILGQGPKLLIQFQNNGVVDDSQLPKDRFSAERLKGVDSTLKIQPAKLEDSAVYLCASSLGGRRGEQFFGPGTRLTVL.

This clonotype was seen at least ten times. CDR3 amino acids: CAWSVRLGAYGYTF. The CDR3 nucleotides read TGTGCCTGGAGTGTACGACTAGGGGCTTATGGCTACACCTTC. The chain has TRBV30 and TRBJ1-2; maybe TRBD1 (5 bases). Germline loops: CDR1 GTSNPN, CDR2 SVGIG (reference sequence). V was clipped by 0 bases and J by 5 bases, with 13 bases between them. The length of the CDR3 is 14 residues.

There are a few counts of this clonotype. V is TRBV6-2 or TRBV6-3 and J is TRBJ2-4; 8 bases match TRBD1. Germline loops: CDR1 MNHEY, CDR2 SVGEGT. The CDR3 is 16 amino acids. The junction had 10 bases not matched to a gene; V was cut back by 6 bases and J by 3 bases. The CDR3 protein is CASRDLETGVKNIQYF. The CDR3 DNA follows: TGTGCCAGCAGGGACCTTGAGACAGGGGTCAAAAACATTCAGTACTTC.

This clonotype was seen repeatedly, ten times or more. The J gene is TRBJ1-1, the V gene TRBV28; D is unclear. Trimming removed 5 bases at V and 4 bases at J, with 14 bases between. Germline CDR1 and CDR2: MDHEN and SYDVKM. CDR3 size: 14 residues. CDR3 amino acids: CASSLRPRFTEAFF. For the CDR3, the DNA is TGTGCCAGCAGTCTACGGCCCAGGTTCACTGAAGCTTTCTTT.

This clonotype was recorded many times. The chain links TRBV20-1 to TRBJ1-1; D not resolved. Deletions cut 2 bases from V and 1 base from J, with 2 bases between. Per germline, CDR1 DFQATT and CDR2 SNEGSKA (reference sequence). The CDR3 has 11 amino acids. The CDR3 is CSARQNTEAFF. The CDR3 DNA reads as TGCAGTGCTAGACAGAACACTGAAGCTTTCTTT.

J is TRBJ1-1 and V is TRBV19; 8 bases align to TRBD1. The CDR3 length is 13 residues. The V segment lost 6 bases and the J segment 4 bases; nucleotides outside the gene matches: 4. Per the germline V gene, CDR1 is LNHDA and CDR2 is SQIVND (reference sequence). CDR3 sequence reads: CASRAQGGTEAFF. CDR3 nucleotide sequence: TGTGCCAGTAGGGCACAGGGGGGCACTGAAGCTTTCTTT.

Many counts were recorded for this clonotype. CDR3 sequence: CASSEANGDRGGVVSNQPQHF. The CDR3 nucleotides read TGTGCCAGCAGTGAAGCGAATGGGGACAGGGGAGGGGTGGTGAGCAATCAGCCCCAGCATTTT. The V and J genes are TRBV6-1 and TRBJ1-5; the match to TRBD1 covers 10 bases. The CDR3 consists of 21 residues. The germline V gene has CDR1 MNHNS and CDR2 SASEGT. Losses at the gene ends were 0 bases for V and 1 base for J; bases not matched to a gene: 15.

This clonotype was recorded many times. The chain employs TRBV29-1 and TRBJ2-1; D unclear. The germline CDR1 and CDR2 sequences are SQVTM and ANQGSEA. This CDR3 region has 12 residues. V gave up 3 bases and J gave up 8 bases, with 11 bases separating them. CDR3 amino acids: CSVDARVHEQFF. DNA for the CDR3: TGCAGCGTTGACGCCCGGGTCCATGAGCAGTTCTTC.

This clonotype has at least ten counts. The chain recombines TRBV10-2 with TRBJ2-7; TRBD2 aligns across 7 bases. Trimming cost V 4 bases and J 3 bases; bases outside gene matches: 6. Germline-derived CDR1 and CDR2 are WSHSY and SAAADI. The CDR3 loop spans 14 amino acids. In DNA, the CDR3 is TGCGCCAGCAGTGTAGAGGGACTACGCTACGAGCAGTACTTC. This encodes CASSVEGLRYEQYF.

This clonotype appeared many times. This chain joins TRBV6-6 and TRBJ1-5; no definite D call. The ends were cut back, 0 bases at V and 2 bases at J, with 2 bases in the middle. Germline V gene data show CDR1 as MNHNY and CDR2 as SVGAGI (reference sequence). The CDR3 length is 13 residues. Here the CDR3 reads CASSYSRNQPQHF. The DNA for the CDR3 is TGTGCCAGCAGTTACTCTCGCAATCAGCCCCAGCATTTT.

CDR3 sequence reads: CASSLWTSGGDATQYF. CDR3 nucleotides: TGTGCCAGCAGCTTATGGACTAGCGGGGGAGATGCGACCCAGTACTTC. The gene calls are TRBV7-8 and TRBJ2-5; 13 positions agree with TRBD2. This CDR3 has 16 amino acids. Losses at the gene ends were 2 bases for V and 7 bases for J; bases not matched to a gene: 7. Germline V gene data show CDR1 as SGHVS and CDR2 as FQNEAQ.

This clonotype was observed at least ten times. The V call is TRBV5-1, the J call TRBJ2-1; TRBD2 matches at 8 bases. This CDR3 contains 17 residues. CDR1 and CDR2 (germline): SGHRS, YFSETQ. The V and J ends lost 2 bases and 7 bases, in that order; junction bases with no gene match: 14. The CDR3 DNA is TGCGCCAGCAGCTTTTTTAGGACTAGCCGCGGTGAGAATGAGCAGTTCTTC. As protein: CASSFFRTSRGENEQFF.

Worth noting for this clonotype: A much more abundant neighbour one base away suggests this may be a read error. This chain connects TRBV10-3 to TRBJ2-5, with TRBD1 matching 9 bases. Trimming took 5 bases from V and 2 from J; bases not matched to a gene: 9. This CDR3 has 16 amino acids. CDR1 ENHRY and CDR2 SYGVKD come from the germline V gene. CDR3 protein: CAISNRDRDGQETQYF. The CDR3 DNA sequence: TGTGCCATCAGTAACCGGGACAGGGACGGACAAGAGACCCAGTACTTC.